This is a list of T cell receptor beta chains from one sample in a study of T cell responses to AZD1222 COVID-19 vaccine. Assay: immunoSEQ multiplex PCR; the TCRdb copy retains only in-frame clones and omits some. The table includes around 95,000 clones, about nine tenths detected once. The sample here was peripheral blood, taken on day 0 of AZD1222 vaccination. Receptors were obtained from an adult in good health. The CDR3 runs from the conserved cysteine through the conserved F or W. A D gene is named only where the DNA matches it firmly. Clone size is stated in some rows and not others, as once, few, many or a class when expanded.

>TRBV7-9|TRBJ2-1|TRBD1|NA
TGTGCCAGCAGCTTAGCCGGGACAGGGGTTATCAATGAGCAGTTCTTC
CASSLAGTGVINEQFF
>TRBV28|TRBJ1-4|NA|NA
TGTGCCAGCAGCCGGGAAGAGGGTAATGAAAAACTGTTTTTT
CASSREEGNEKLFF
>TRBV18|TRBJ2-5|TRBD2|NA
TGTGCCAGCTCACAAACCGGGACTAGCGTTCAAGAGACCCAGTACTTC
CASSQTGTSVQETQYF
>TRBV9|TRBJ1-3|NA|NA
TGTGCCAGCAGCGTAGTTGAGGCTGGAAACACCATATATTTT
CASSVVEAGNTIYF
>TRBV27|TRBJ2-2|TRBD1|NA
TGTGCCAGCAGCTCGACAGGGTTGAACACCGGGGAGCTGTTTTTT
CASSSTGLNTGELFF
>TRBV19|TRBJ1-5|NA|NA
TGTGCCAGTAGTAGCCTTAGCAATCAGCCCCAGCATTTT
CASSSLSNQPQHF
>TRBV2|TRBJ1-5|TRBD1|NA
TGTGCCAGCCTTCGACAGGGTACACAGCCCCAGCATTTT
CASLRQGTQPQHF
>TRBV7-2|TRBJ2-1|NA|NA
TGTGCCAGCAGCCCCCCTTTTTCGGGAGTCGGGCAGTTCTTC
CASSPPFSGVGQFF
>TRBV7-9|TRBJ2-7|NA|NA
TGTGCCAGCAGCCCTGGGGTTGAGGGGAAGCCTCCCTACGAGCAGTACTTC
CASSPGVEGKPPYEQYF
>TRBV28|TRBJ2-1|NA|once
TGTGCCAGCAGTTCCCCCATCGACAATGAGCAGTTCTTC
CASSSPIDNEQFF
>TRBV5-1|TRBJ2-3|TRBD2|NA
TGCGCCAGCACGAGACTAGCGGGAGTTTCAGATACGCAGTATTTT
CASTRLAGVSDTQYF
>TRBV10-3|TRBJ1-2|NA|NA
TGTGCCATCAGTGAGTCTGGGGGCTACTATGGCTACACCTTC
CAISESGGYYGYTF
>TRBV6-5|TRBJ1-5|NA|NA
TGTGCCAGCAGGAGGGGGGGGGACAATCAGCCCCAGCATTTT
CASRRGGDNQPQHF
>TRBV27|TRBJ2-7|TRBD2|NA
TGTGCCAGCAGTCAATTTGTCCCCGGGACTAGCGTCGAGCAGTACTTC
CASSQFVPGTSVEQYF
>TRBV27|TRBJ1-1|NA|NA
TGTGCCAGCAGTGGGGGGTTTGGGGCTTTCTTT
CASSGGFGAFF
>TRBV6-5|TRBJ2-7|NA|NA
TGTGCCAGCAGTTACTCGAACGTGGGGAGCTCCTACGAGCAGTACTTC
CASSYSNVGSSYEQYF
>TRBV6-2/TRBV6-3|TRBJ2-7|NA|NA
TGTGCCAGCAGCTTTGGGGGGGCCTCCTACGAGCAGTACTTC
CASSFGGASYEQYF
>TRBV5-5|TRBJ2-7|TRBD2|NA
TGTGCCAGCAGCACTCGACTAGCGCTAACCTACGAGCAGTACTTC
CASSTRLALTYEQYF
>TRBV27|TRBJ1-4|TRBD1|NA
TGTGCCAGCAGTTGGCGACAGGGGTGGGAAAAACTGTTTTTT
CASSWRQGWEKLFF
>TRBV18|TRBJ1-4|NA|NA
TGTGCCAGCTCACCAAGGGTAATGAATGAAAAACTGTTTTTT
CASSPRVMNEKLFF
>TRBV9|TRBJ1-1|NA|once
TGTGCCAGCAGCACGTGGAACACTGAAGCTTTCTTT
CASSTWNTEAFF
>TRBV25-1|TRBJ2-3|NA|NA
TGTGCCAGCAGTGAATTGGATTCTCTCATGGATACGCAGTATTTT
CASSELDSLMDTQYF
>TRBV10-3|TRBJ2-7|NA|few
TGTGCCATCAGTGAGAACCGGGGCCACTCCTACGAGCAGTACTTC
CAISENRGHSYEQYF
>TRBV21-1|TRBJ1-1|NA|once
TGTGCCAGCACCCCACGGGGGGGCTTGGACACTGAAGCTTTCTTT
CASTPRGGLDTEAFF
>TRBV2|TRBJ2-5|NA|NA
TGTGCCAGCAGTGAACAGGAGACCCAGTACTTC
CASSEQETQYF
>TRBV11-2|TRBJ2-1|TRBD2|once
TGTGCCAGCAGCCCCCTAAGGACTAGCGGGAGTTACAATGAGCAGTTCTTC
CASSPLRTSGSYNEQFF
>TRBV6-5|TRBJ1-4|NA|NA
TGTGCCAGCAGTCACCCGGGGGGCGGGGAAAAACTGTTTTTT
CASSHPGGGEKLFF
>TRBV29-1|TRBJ2-3|NA|NA
TGCAGCGCCCCCGGACCCCCAGCGACAGATACGCAGTATTTT
CSAPGPPATDTQYF
>TRBV6-6|TRBJ1-6|NA|once
TGTGCCAGCAGTTACTCGGCAGGGAACAATTCACCCCTCCACTTT
CASSYSAGNNSPLHF
>TRBV10-1|TRBJ1-1|NA|NA
TGCGCCAGCAGTGAAAATTTAAACACTGAAGCTTTCTTT
CASSENLNTEAFF
>TRBV5-1|TRBJ2-3|NA|NA
TGCGCCAGCAGCCCAGGACAAGAATTCACAGATACGCAGTATTTT
CASSPGQEFTDTQYF
>TRBV3-1/TRBV3-2|TRBJ2-7|TRBD2|NA
TGTGCCAGCAGCCAAGATCGGCTAGCGGGAGTTTACGAGCAGTACTTC
CASSQDRLAGVYEQYF
>TRBV6-6|TRBJ1-4|NA|NA
TGTGCCAGCAGTTACTCCAGGTGGGGAGATAATGAAAAACTGTTTTTT
CASSYSRWGDNEKLFF
>TRBV29-1|TRBJ1-2|NA|NA
TGCAGCGCGACCCCGGGGAGCGGCTATGGCTACACCTTC
CSATPGSGYGYTF
>TRBV27|TRBJ2-7|TRBD2|NA
TGTGCCAGCAGTTTATCTGCGGGAGGGTTATACGAGCAGTACTTC
CASSLSAGGLYEQYF
>TRBV4-2|TRBJ1-3|NA|NA
TGTGCCAGCAGCCAAGTGGGCCACCGCTTGAGCTCTGGAAACACCATATATTTT
CASSQVGHRLSSGNTIYF
>TRBV6-5|TRBJ1-5|TRBD1|NA
TGTGCCAGCAGTTACACGACGACAGGGACCTATCAGCCCCAGCATTTT
CASSYTTTGTYQPQHF
>TRBV20-1|TRBJ2-7|TRBD2|NA
TGCAGTGCTAGTTCCCCGGGGGGCTACGAGCAGTACTTC
CSASSPGGYEQYF
>TRBV9|TRBJ1-2|NA|NA
TGTGCCAGCAGCGTAGGGGGGGTCTATGGCTACACCTTC
CASSVGGVYGYTF
>TRBV28|TRBJ1-2|TRBD1|NA
TGTGCCAGCAGCAGGACAGGGATCGACGGCTACACCTTC
CASSRTGIDGYTF
>TRBV29-1|TRBJ1-1|NA|once
TGCAGCGTTTCGACAACCGAGAAAGCTTTCTTT
CSVSTTEKAFF
>TRBV5-4|TRBJ2-1|TRBD2|NA
TGTGCCAGCAGCCCCGTGATGTCTAGCGGGAGTGGCTACAATGAGCAGTTCTTC
CASSPVMSSGSGYNEQFF
>TRBV3-1/TRBV3-2|TRBJ2-7|NA|NA
TGTGCCAGCAGCCAGGACACGTACGAGCAGTACTTC
CASSQDTYEQYF
>TRBV27|TRBJ2-2|TRBD1|NA
TGTGCCAGCAGTCTTAGACAGGGGATCGGGACGAACACCGGGGAGCTGTTTTTT
CASSLRQGIGTNTGELFF
>TRBV29-1|TRBJ2-5|NA|NA
TGCAGCACCGAATGGGGTAGGACCCAGTACTTC
CSTEWGRTQYF
>TRBV28|TRBJ1-2|NA|NA
TGTGCCAGCATCACTCGGCGGAGGAACTATGGCTACACCTTC
CASITRRRNYGYTF
>TRBV7-3|TRBJ2-1|TRBD2|few
TGTGCCAGCAGCAACGGACTAGCTGGTTACAATGAGCAGTTCTTC
CASSNGLAGYNEQFF
>TRBV7-8|TRBJ1-4|NA|NA
TGTGCCAGCCACAAAAGGAGGGTTTTGAGAACTAATGAAAAACTGTTTTTT
CASHKRRVLRTNEKLFF
>TRBV4-2|TRBJ2-4|TRBD2|NA
TGTGCCAGCAGCCAAGACTTTACTAGCGGGATAGCCAAAAACATTCAGTACTTC
CASSQDFTSGIAKNIQYF
>TRBV11-2|TRBJ2-4|NA|NA
TGTGCCAGCAGCTTAAGACAGATGCTTACCAATCAAAACATTCAGTACTTC
CASSLRQMLTNQNIQYF
>TRBV27|TRBJ2-2|NA|once
TGTGCCAGCAGTTTGCTACCCCGGGCCAGTCGGATCGGGGAGCTGTTTTTT
CASSLLPRASRIGELFF
>TRBV28|TRBJ1-5|TRBD1|NA
TGTGCCAGCAGCTACGACCCGGGACAGGGTGATCAGCCCCAGCATTTT
CASSYDPGQGDQPQHF
>TRBV5-6|TRBJ2-1|TRBD1|NA
TGTGCCAGCAGCTTTGGGACAGGGGATGAGCAGTTCTTC
CASSFGTGDEQFF
>TRBV28|TRBJ1-2|NA|NA
TGTGCCAGCAGCTCCAACGTCCAGGTGGGAAGCTACACCTTC
CASSSNVQVGSYTF
>TRBV27|TRBJ2-1|NA|NA
TGTGCCAGCAGTTACGGCTACAATGAGCAGTTCTTC
CASSYGYNEQFF
>TRBV27|TRBJ2-1|NA|once
TGTGCCAGCAGTTTTATGTGGGGGAGTCGTGGCAATGAGCAGTTCTTC
CASSFMWGSRGNEQFF
>TRBV28|TRBJ1-5|NA|NA
TGTGCCAGCAGTACCCCGGAGCAGCCCCAGCATTTT
CASSTPEQPQHF
>TRBV30|TRBJ1-3|TRBD1|few
TGTGCCTGGAGTCGGGACAGTGGAAACACCATATATTTT
CAWSRDSGNTIYF
>TRBV4-1|TRBJ1-5|TRBD1|NA
TGCGCCAGCAGCCAAGTAAGGGACAGTTTCGGTCAGCCCCAGCATTTT
CASSQVRDSFGQPQHF
>TRBV20-1|TRBJ2-7|TRBD2|NA
TGCAGTGCTAGTGCAACCGGGACTAGCGCATACGAGCAGTACTTC
CSASATGTSAYEQYF